The clone carrying this TCR beta chain was seen many times. What it recognizes is unknown. Trimming pared 0 bases from V and 1 base from J, leaving 7 bases between. The germline gives CDR1 SGHKS, CDR2 YYEKEE (reference sequence). This CDR3 has 14 residues. This record comes from a study of T-cell reconstitution after alpha-beta-depleted transplantation in children. Study-level points and caveats: TCRbeta diversity was high at day 60 in some patients (a result of surviving recipient T cells and thymic progenitors). Newly produced T cells mostly provided counts and TCRbeta diversity after one year, as hyperexpanded clones declined. It was reported that alpha-beta T cells came from several hundred expanded graft clones (about two months after transplant).

TCRbeta library preparation incorporated unique molecular identifiers. One entry per CDR3 protein results from TCRdb running MiXCR on the PCR reads. The sample lists 250,000 to 400,000 distinct CDR3 sequences; approximately 23% were seen once. This TCR was recovered from a male patient aged 10 to 17 who had a stem cell transplant for acute lymphoblastic leukemia, so the T cells may come from the graft donor. V is TRBV5-5 and J is TRBJ1-2; D remains ambiguous. Specimen: PBMCs, mostly from graft donor cells, collected 180 days after TCRalphabeta/CD19-depleted stem cell transplant. For the CDR3, the DNA is TGTGCCAGCAGCTTGGGCAGGCTTAACTATGGCTACACCTTC. This encodes CASSLGRLNYGYTF.